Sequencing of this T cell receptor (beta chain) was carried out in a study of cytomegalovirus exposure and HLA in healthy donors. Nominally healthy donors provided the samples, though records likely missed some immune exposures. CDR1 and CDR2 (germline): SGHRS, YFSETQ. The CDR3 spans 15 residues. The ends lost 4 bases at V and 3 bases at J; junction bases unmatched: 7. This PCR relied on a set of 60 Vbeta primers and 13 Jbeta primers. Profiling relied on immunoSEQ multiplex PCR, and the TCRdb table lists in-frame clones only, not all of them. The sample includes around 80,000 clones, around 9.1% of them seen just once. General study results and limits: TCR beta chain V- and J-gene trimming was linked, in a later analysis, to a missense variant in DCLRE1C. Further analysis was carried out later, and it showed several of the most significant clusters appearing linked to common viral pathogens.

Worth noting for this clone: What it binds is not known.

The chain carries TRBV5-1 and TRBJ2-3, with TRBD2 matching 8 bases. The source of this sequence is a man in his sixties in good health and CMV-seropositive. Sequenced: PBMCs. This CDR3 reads CASSTTGGRTDTQYF. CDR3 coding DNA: TGCGCCAGCAGCACTACGGGGGGGAGGACAGATACGCAGTATTTT. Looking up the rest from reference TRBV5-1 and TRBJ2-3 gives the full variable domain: KAGVTQTPRYLIKTRGQQVTLSCSPISGHRSVSWYQQTPGQGLQFLFEYFSETQRNKGNFPGRFSGRQFSNSRSEMNVSTLELGDSALYLCASSTTGGRTDTQYFGPGTRLTVL.